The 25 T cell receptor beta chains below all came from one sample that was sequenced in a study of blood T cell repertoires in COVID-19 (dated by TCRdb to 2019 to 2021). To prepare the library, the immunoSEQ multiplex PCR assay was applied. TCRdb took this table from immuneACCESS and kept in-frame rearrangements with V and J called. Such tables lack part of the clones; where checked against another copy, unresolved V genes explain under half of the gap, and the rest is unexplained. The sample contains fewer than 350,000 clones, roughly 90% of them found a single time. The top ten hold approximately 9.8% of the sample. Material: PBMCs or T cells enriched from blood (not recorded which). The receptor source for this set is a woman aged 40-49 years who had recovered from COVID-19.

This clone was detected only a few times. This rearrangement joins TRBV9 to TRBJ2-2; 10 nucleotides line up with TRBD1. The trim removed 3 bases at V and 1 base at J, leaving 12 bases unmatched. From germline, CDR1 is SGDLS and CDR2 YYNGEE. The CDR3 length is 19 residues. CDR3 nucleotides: TGTGCCAGCAGCGGGTGGGGACAGGGGTCACCAAAGAACACCGGGGAGCTGTTTTTT. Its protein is CASSGWGQGSPKNTGELFF.

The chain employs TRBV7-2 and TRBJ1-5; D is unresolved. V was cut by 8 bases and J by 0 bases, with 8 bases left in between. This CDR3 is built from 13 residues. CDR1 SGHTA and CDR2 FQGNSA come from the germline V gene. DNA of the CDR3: TGTGCCAGCGGGCCTGTTAGCAATCAGCCCCAGCATTTT. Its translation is CASGPVSNQPQHF.

This chain's CDR3 is CASSAMGFRGITDTQYF. CDR3 bases: TGTGCCAGCAGCGCGATGGGATTCAGGGGCATCACAGATACGCAGTATTTT. The chain joins TRBV9 to TRBJ2-3; the D gene is possibly TRBD1 (6 bases). V lost 3 bases, J lost 2 bases, and 19 bases lay in between. Germline V gene data show CDR1 as SGDLS and CDR2 as YYNGEE. This CDR3 comprises 17 residues. Combining the CDR3 with reference TRBV9 and TRBJ2-3 gives the whole variable domain DSGVTQTPKHLITATGQRVTLRCSPRSGDLSVYWYQQSLDQGLQFLIQYYNGEERAKGNILERFSAQQFPDLHSELNLSSLELGDSALYFCASSAMGFRGITDTQYFGPGTRLTVL.

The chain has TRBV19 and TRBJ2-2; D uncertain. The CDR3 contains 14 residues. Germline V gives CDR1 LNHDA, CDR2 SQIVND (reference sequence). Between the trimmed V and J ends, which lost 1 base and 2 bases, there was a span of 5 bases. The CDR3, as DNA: TGTGCCAGTAGTATAGTGTATAACACCGGGGAGCTGTTTTTT. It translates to CASSIVYNTGELFF. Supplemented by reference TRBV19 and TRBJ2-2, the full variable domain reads DGGITQSPKYLFRKEGQNVTLSCEQNLNHDAMYWYRQDPGQGLRLIYYSQIVNDFQKGDIAEGYSVSREKKESFPLTVTSAQKNPTAFYLCASSIVYNTGELFFGEGSRLTVL.

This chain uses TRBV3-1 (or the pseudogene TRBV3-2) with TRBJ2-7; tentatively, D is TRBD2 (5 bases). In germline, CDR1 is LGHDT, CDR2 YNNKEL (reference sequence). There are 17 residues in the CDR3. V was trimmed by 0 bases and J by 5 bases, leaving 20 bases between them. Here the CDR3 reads CASSQDWLAARLNEQYF. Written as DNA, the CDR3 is TGTGCCAGCAGCCAAGATTGGCTAGCAGCAAGGTTGAACGAGCAGTACTTC.

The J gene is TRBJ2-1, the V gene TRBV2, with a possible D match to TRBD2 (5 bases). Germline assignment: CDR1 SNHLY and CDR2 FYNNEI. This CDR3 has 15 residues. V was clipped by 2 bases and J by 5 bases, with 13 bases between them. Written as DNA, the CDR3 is TGTGCCAGCAGTGAAATTCGGGGTTTTGACAATGAGCAGTTCTTC. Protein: CASSEIRGFDNEQFF. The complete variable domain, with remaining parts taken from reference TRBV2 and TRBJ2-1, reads EPEVTQTPSHQVTQMGQEVILRCVPISNHLYFYWYRQILGQKVEFLVSFYNNEISEKSEIFDDQFSVERPDGSNFTLKIRSTKLEDSAMYFCASSEIRGFDNEQFFGPGTRLTVL.

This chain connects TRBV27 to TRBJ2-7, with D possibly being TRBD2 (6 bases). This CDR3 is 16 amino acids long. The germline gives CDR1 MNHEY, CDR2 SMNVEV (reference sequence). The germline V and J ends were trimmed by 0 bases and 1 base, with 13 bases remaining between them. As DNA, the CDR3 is TGTGCCAGCAGTTTATCCTTTTCACGGGAGTCCTACGAGCAGTACTTC. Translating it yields CASSLSFSRESYEQYF.

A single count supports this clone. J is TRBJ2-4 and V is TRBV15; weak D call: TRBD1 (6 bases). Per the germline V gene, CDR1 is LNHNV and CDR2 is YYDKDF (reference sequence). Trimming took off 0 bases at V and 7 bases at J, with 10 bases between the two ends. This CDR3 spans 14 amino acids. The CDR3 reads CATSREQRGNIQYF. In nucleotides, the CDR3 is TGTGCCACCAGCAGAGAACAAAGGGGGAACATTCAGTACTTC.

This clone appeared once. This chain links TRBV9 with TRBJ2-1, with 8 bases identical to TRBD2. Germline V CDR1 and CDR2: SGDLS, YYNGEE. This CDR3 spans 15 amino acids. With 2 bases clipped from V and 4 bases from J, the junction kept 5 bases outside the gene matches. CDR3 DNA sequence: TGTGCCAGCAGCGTCGGGGGGGACCCTTACAATGAGCAGTTCTTC. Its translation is CASSVGGDPYNEQFF. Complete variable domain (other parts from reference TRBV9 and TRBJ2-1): DSGVTQTPKHLITATGQRVTLRCSPRSGDLSVYWYQQSLDQGLQFLIQYYNGEERAKGNILERFSAQQFPDLHSELNLSSLELGDSALYFCASSVGGDPYNEQFFGPGTRLTVL.

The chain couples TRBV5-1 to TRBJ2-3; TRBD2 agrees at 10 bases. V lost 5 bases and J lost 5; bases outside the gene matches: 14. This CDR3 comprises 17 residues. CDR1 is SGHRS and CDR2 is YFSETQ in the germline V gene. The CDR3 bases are TGCGCCAGCAGTAGGGGTAGCGGGGGGCCCGGGGGAGATACGCAGTATTTT. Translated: CASSRGSGGPGGDTQYF.

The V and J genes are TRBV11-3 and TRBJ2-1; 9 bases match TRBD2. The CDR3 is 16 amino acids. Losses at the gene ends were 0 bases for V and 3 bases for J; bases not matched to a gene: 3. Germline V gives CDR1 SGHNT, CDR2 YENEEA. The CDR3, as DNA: TGTGCCAGCAGCTTAGAAAGTAGCGGGGGCTACAATGAGCAGTTCTTC. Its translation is CASSLESSGGYNEQFF.

CDR3 nucleotide sequence: TGTGCCATCGGCGGGGACGATGAAAAACTGTTTTTT. Translation gives CAIGGDDEKLFF. V usage is TRBV10-3 and J usage is TRBJ1-4, with D tentatively TRBD1 (5 bases). The CDR3 contains 12 residues. The V gene lost 8 bases and the J gene lost 6 bases, with 10 bases spanning the gap. Germline CDR1 ENHRY, CDR2 SYGVKD.

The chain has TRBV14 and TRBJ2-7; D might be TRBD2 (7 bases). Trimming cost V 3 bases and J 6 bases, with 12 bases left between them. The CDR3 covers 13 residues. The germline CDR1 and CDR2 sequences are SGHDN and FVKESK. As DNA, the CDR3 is TGTGCCAGCAGCCAGAGGGGGGGGCGCGAGCAGTACTTC. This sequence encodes CASSQRGGREQYF. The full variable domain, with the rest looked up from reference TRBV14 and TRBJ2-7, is EAGVTQFPSHSVIEKGQTVTLRCDPISGHDNLYWYRRVMGKEIKFLLHFVKESKQDESGMPNNRFLAERTGGTYSTLKVQPAELEDSGVYFCASSQRGGREQYFGPGTRLTVT.

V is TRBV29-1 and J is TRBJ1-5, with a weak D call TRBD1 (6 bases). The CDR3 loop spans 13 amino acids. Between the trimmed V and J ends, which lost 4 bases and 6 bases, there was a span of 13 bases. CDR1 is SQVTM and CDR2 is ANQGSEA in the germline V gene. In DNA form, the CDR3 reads TGCAGCGTTGGGTGGGGGCCTGGTCAGCCCCAGCATTTT. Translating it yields CSVGWGPGQPQHF.

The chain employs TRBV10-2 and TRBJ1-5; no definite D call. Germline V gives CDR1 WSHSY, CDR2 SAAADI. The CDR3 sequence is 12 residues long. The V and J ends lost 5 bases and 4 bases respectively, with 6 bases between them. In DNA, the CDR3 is TGCGCCAGCAGTAACAGTAATCAGCCCCAGCATTTT. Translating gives CASSNSNQPQHF.

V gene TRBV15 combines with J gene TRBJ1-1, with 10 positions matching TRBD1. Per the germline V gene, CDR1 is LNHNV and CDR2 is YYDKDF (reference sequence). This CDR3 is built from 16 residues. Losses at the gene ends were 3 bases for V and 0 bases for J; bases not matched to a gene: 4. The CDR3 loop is CATSRGDRGLNTEAFF. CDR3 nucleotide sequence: TGTGCCACCAGCAGGGGGGACAGGGGCCTGAACACTGAAGCTTTCTTT.

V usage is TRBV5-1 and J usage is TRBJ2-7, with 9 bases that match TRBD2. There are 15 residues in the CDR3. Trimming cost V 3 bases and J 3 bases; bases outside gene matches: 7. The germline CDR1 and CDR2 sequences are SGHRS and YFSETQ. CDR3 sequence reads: CASSWGSSGSYEQYF. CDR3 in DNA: TGCGCCAGCAGCTGGGGTAGTAGCGGGAGCTACGAGCAGTACTTC.

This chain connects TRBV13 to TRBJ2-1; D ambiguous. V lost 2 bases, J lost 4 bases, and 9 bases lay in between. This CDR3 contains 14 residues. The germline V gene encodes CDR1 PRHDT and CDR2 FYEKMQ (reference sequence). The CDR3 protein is CASSLSPVYNEQFF. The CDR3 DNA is TGTGCCAGCAGCTTAAGCCCGGTTTACAATGAGCAGTTCTTC.

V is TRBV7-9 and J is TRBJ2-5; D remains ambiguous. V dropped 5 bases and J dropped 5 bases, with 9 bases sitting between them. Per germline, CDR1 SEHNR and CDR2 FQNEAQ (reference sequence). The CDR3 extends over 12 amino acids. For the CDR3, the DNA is TGTGCCAGCAGCGAGTATCCCGAGACCCAGTACTTC. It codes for CASSEYPETQYF.

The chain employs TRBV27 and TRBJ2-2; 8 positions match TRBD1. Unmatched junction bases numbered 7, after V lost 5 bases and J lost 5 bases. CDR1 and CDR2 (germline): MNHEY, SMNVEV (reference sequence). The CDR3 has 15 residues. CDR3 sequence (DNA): TGTGCCAGCAGTGCATCAGGGGGCCCTACCGGGGAGCTGTTTTTT. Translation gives CASSASGGPTGELFF.

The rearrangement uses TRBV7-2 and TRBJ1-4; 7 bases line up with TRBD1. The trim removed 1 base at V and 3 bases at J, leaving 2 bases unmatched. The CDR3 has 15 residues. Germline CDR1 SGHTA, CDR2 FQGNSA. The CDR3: CASSLVDRANEKLFF. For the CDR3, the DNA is TGTGCCAGCAGCTTAGTCGACAGGGCTAATGAAAAACTGTTTTTT.

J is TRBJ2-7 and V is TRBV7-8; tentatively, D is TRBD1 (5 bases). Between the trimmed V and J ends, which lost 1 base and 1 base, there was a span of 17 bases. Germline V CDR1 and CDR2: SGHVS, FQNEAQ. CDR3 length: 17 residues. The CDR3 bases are TGTGCCAGCAGCTTAGTAGTTGCAGGGTTAAAGTCCTACGAGCAGTACTTC. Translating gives CASSLVVAGLKSYEQYF.

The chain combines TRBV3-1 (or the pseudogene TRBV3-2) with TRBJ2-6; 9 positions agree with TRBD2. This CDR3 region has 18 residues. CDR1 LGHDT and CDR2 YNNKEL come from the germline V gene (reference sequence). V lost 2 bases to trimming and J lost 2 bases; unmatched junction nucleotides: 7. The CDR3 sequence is CASSQSWASGTGANVLTF. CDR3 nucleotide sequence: TGTGCCAGCAGCCAAAGCTGGGCTAGCGGGACTGGGGCCAACGTCCTGACTTTC.

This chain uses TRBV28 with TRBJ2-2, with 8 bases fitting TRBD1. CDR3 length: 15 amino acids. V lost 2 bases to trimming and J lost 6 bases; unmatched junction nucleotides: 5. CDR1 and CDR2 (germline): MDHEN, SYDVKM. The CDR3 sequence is CASSLPGQAAGELFF. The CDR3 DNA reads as TGTGCCAGCAGTTTACCGGGACAGGCGGCCGGGGAGCTGTTTTTT.

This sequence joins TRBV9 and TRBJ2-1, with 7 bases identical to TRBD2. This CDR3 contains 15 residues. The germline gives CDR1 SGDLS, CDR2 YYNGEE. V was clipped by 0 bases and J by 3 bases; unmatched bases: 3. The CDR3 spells CASSVGGGGYNEQFF. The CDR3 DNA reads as TGTGCCAGCAGCGTAGGTGGCGGGGGCTACAATGAGCAGTTCTTC.